These 14 T cell receptor beta chains share one sample of origin, sequenced in a study of cytomegalovirus exposure and HLA in healthy donors. PCR primers comprised 60 Vbeta and 13 Jbeta primers. Sequencing used immunoSEQ multiplex PCR; TCRdb keeps in-frame clones, though not all of them. The table records 90,000 to 130,000 clones, less than 70% of them present only once. Sequences were obtained from PBMCs. The receptor source for this set is a woman aged 30 to 39 in good health and CMV-seronegative.

This clone has a single count. The chain links TRBV29-1 to TRBJ2-2, with 8 positions matching TRBD1. Germline-derived CDR1 and CDR2 are SQVTM and ANQGSEA. With V trimmed by 4 bases and J by 1 base, 5 bases remained unmatched. This CDR3 spans 15 amino acids. The CDR3 nucleotides are TGCAGCGTTGGGCCGGGACAGGTGAACACCGGGGAGCTGTTTTTT. It specifies CSVGPGQVNTGELFF.

The CDR3: CASSPDRAREQYF. The CDR3 DNA sequence: TGTGCCAGCAGCCCCGACAGGGCGAGGGAGCAGTACTTC. The chain uses TRBV14 and TRBJ2-7; 7 bases are shared with TRBD1. The CDR3 is made up of 13 amino acids. The trim removed 4 bases at V and 7 bases at J, leaving 7 bases unmatched. CDR1 is SGHDN and CDR2 is FVKESK in the germline V gene.

This clone has just a few counts. This rearrangement joins TRBV6-1 to TRBJ2-5, with 9 bases lining up with TRBD1. This CDR3 is built from 13 residues. The ends lost 10 bases at V and 2 bases at J; junction bases unmatched: 5. Germline assignment: CDR1 MNHNS and CDR2 SASEGT. The CDR3, as DNA: TGTGCCACCGGGACAGGGCATCAAGAGACCCAGTACTTC. It specifies CATGTGHQETQYF.

The chain is built from TRBV2 and TRBJ2-1; 10 bases are shared with TRBD1. J was trimmed by 7 bases and V by 6 bases; bases with no gene match: 12. The CDR3 is 16 amino acids. From germline, CDR1 is SNHLY and CDR2 FYNNEI. The CDR3 here is CASRYQRQGAKNEQFF. The CDR3 DNA reads as TGTGCCAGCAGGTACCAGAGACAGGGGGCGAAGAATGAGCAGTTCTTC.

V usage is TRBV15 and J usage is TRBJ1-2; the match to TRBD1 covers 8 bases. The V and J ends lost 3 bases and 4 bases, in that order; junction bases with no gene match: 10. Germline assignment: CDR1 LNHNV and CDR2 YYDKDF (reference sequence). This CDR3 spans 16 amino acids. The CDR3 loop is CATSSKRTGFPYGYTF. The CDR3 DNA reads TGTGCCACCAGCAGCAAAAGGACAGGGTTCCCCTATGGCTACACCTTC. The full variable domain, its missing parts supplied by reference TRBV15 and TRBJ1-2, is DAMVIQNPRYQVTQFGKPVTLSCSQTLNHNVMYWYQQKSSQAPKLLFHYYDKDFNNEADTPDNFQSRRPNTSFCFLDIRSPGLGDTAMYLCATSSKRTGFPYGYTFGSGTRLTVV.

This chain connects TRBV5-1 to TRBJ2-7, with D tentatively TRBD2 (5 bases). The CDR3 covers 17 residues. Germline values: CDR1 SGHRS, CDR2 YFSETQ. The V end was cut by 4 bases, the J end by 3 bases, with 23 bases between. Here the CDR3 DNA reads TGCGCCAGCAGCAGTGACGGGGTAAAGAGACTGCACTACGAGCAGTACTTC. Encoded protein: CASSSDGVKRLHYEQYF.

The chain recombines TRBV5-1 with TRBJ2-7; 7 nucleotides match TRBD1. Trimming cost V 0 bases and J 1 base; bases outside gene matches: 7. The germline gives CDR1 SGHRS, CDR2 YFSETQ. The CDR3 extends over 16 amino acids. The CDR3 bases are TGCGCCAGCAGCTTGGGGGGGACAGCCTTATCCTACGAGCAGTACTTC. Its translation: CASSLGGTALSYEQYF.

The sample holds one count of this clone. V usage is TRBV5-6 and J usage is TRBJ2-7; the match to TRBD2 covers 7 bases. After removal of 4 bases from V and 4 bases from J, the junction contained 8 bases not matched to a gene. The CDR3 is 14 residues long. Germline loops: CDR1 SGHDT, CDR2 YYEEEE. In nucleotides, the CDR3 is TGTGCCAGCAGCGATGGACTAGTTGCTTACGAGCAGTACTTC. Its protein product is CASSDGLVAYEQYF.

This sequence joins TRBV28 and TRBJ2-5; D ambiguous. Germline values: CDR1 MDHEN, CDR2 SYDVKM. V lost 5 bases, J lost 2 bases, and 9 bases lay in between. CDR3 length: 13 amino acids. CDR3 nucleotide sequence: TGTGCCAGCAGTGATTGGCTGCAAGAGACCCAGTACTTC. Encoded protein: CASSDWLQETQYF.

This clone was picked up a small number of times. The chain couples TRBV10-2 to TRBJ1-1, with a possible D match to TRBD1 (6 bases). The CDR3 has 14 amino acids. Germline CDR1 WSHSY, CDR2 SAAADI. Trimming took off 1 base at V and 6 bases at J, with 12 bases between the two ends. The CDR3 DNA reads TGCGCCAGCAGTGAGTACAGGGCTGGTGCTGAAGCTTTCTTT. Amino acid sequence: CASSEYRAGAEAFF.

This chain uses TRBV30 with TRBJ2-1; D may be TRBD1 (6 bases). V was clipped by 5 bases and J by 0 bases, with 17 bases between them. Germline CDR1 reads GTSNPN; CDR2 reads SVGIG (reference sequence). The CDR3 is made up of 16 amino acids. The CDR3 DNA reads TGTGCCTGGGGGGGCTGGTTGGGGGACTCCTACAATGAGCAGTTCTTC. It is translated as CAWGGWLGDSYNEQFF. The full variable domain, with the rest looked up from reference TRBV30 and TRBJ2-1, is SQTIHQWPATLVQPVGSPLSLECTVEGTSNPNLYWYRQAAGRGLQLLFYSVGIGQISSEVPQNLSASRPQDRQFILSSKKLLLSDSGFYLCAWGGWLGDSYNEQFFGPGTRLTVL.

The V gene is TRBV30, the J gene TRBJ2-7; the D gene is possibly TRBD2 (6 bases). The germline CDR1 and CDR2 sequences are GTSNPN and SVGIG (reference sequence). The CDR3 runs to 12 residues. Trimming cost V 3 bases and J 6 bases, with 12 bases left between them. CDR3 DNA: TGTGCCTGGAGCGTCACTAGCTCCGAGCAGTACTTC. Residues: CAWSVTSSEQYF.

The chain joins TRBV10-1 to TRBJ2-7; D is perhaps TRBD1 (6 bases). Germline assignment: CDR1 WNHNN and CDR2 SYGVQD (reference sequence). V was pared by 4 bases and J by 0 bases, with 10 bases between. CDR3 size: 14 residues. For the CDR3, the DNA is TGCGCCAGCAGTGCTGGGGACATCTCCTACGAGCAGTACTTC. Its translation: CASSAGDISYEQYF.

This rearrangement joins TRBV4-2 to TRBJ2-3, with D possibly TRBD2 on 6 matching bases. The CDR3 loop spans 17 amino acids. From germline, CDR1 is LGHNA and CDR2 YNFKEQ. V lost 1 base, J lost 1 base, and 15 bases lay in between. The CDR3 region is CASSQVDRRDGTDTQYF. The CDR3 DNA reads TGTGCCAGCAGCCAAGTCGACCGGCGGGACGGCACAGATACGCAGTATTTT.